The next 29 T cell receptor beta chains were all read from a single sample in a study of CD4 T cells in relation to SARS-CoV-2 and coronaviruses. For these TCRs, the target antigens are not known. Sequenced by immunoSEQ multiplex PCR; TCRdb stores in-frame clones only, minus some. The sample shows about 24,000 clones, around four fifths of them seen only once. The unexposed donors gave CD4+ T cells in about 2010-2019, prior to COVID-19. Isolation of CD4+ T cells took place after approximately eleven days in culture. The sample taken for sequencing was CD4+ T cells from PBMCs, cultured in vitro. The receptors were gathered from a human donor in good health.

V is TRBV12-5 and J is TRBJ1-1; D ambiguous. The CDR3 totals 11 residues. Trimming cost V 1 base and J 12 bases, with 9 bases left between them. Per the germline V gene, CDR1 is LGHNT and CDR2 is FRNRAP. The chain's CDR3 is CASGLGLETFF. CDR3 nucleotide sequence: TGTGCTAGTGGTTTGGGTCTGGAAACTTTCTTT.

Only a few counts were recorded for this clone. V gene TRBV2 combines with J gene TRBJ2-1; D is uncertain. Germline V lookup: CDR1 SNHLY, CDR2 FYNNEI. V lost 7 bases, J lost 2 bases, and 15 bases lay in between. The CDR3 consists of 15 residues. The CDR3 spells CASTAPLRPYNEQFF. For the CDR3, the DNA is TGTGCCAGCACTGCTCCCTTGCGCCCCTACAATGAGCAGTTCTTC.

In its sample, this clone is large. In DNA, the CDR3 is TGTGCCAGCACCTCACTAGCGGGAGTCACCAATGAGCAGTTCTTC. Protein: CASTSLAGVTNEQFF. The chain couples TRBV6-5 to TRBJ2-1, with 11 bases that match TRBD2. V shed 7 bases, J shed 6 bases, and the junction held 8 bases outside the gene matches. CDR1 is MNHEY and CDR2 is SVGAGI in the germline V gene. There are 15 residues in the CDR3.

In the case of this clone: Sequence at one end of the junction differs from germline and may be a read error. The chain is built from TRBV10-3 and TRBJ2-7; 11 positions match TRBD1. The CDR3 loop spans 13 amino acids. CDR1 and CDR2 from the germline V gene are ENHRY and SYGVKD. The CDR3, as DNA: TGTGCCATCAGTGCGCAAGCGGGGGACAGGGGGGACTTC. Translating gives CAISAQAGDRGDF.

As to this clone: This sample also contains other DNA sequences that code for the same CDR3. V is TRBV20-1 and J is TRBJ2-3; D gene ambiguous. The V end was cut by 1 base, the J end by 6 bases, with 5 bases between. The germline gives CDR1 DFQATT, CDR2 SNEGSKA (reference sequence). This CDR3 has 11 residues. CDR3 amino acids: CSARGPDTQYF. CDR3 DNA: TGCAGTGCTAGAGGGCCGGATACGCAGTATTTT.

CDR3 residues: CASSSPWTGGTYNSPLHF. The CDR3 DNA reads as TGTGCCAGCAGCTCCCCCTGGACCGGGGGGACCTATAATTCACCCCTCCACTTT. The V call is TRBV11-3, the J call TRBJ1-6, with a tentative D call TRBD1 (5 bases). This CDR3 comprises 18 residues. V was pared by 4 bases and J by 2 bases, with 18 bases between. Germline V lookup: CDR1 SGHNT, CDR2 YENEEA.

This clone has more than one count but fewer than ten. As DNA, the CDR3 is TGTGCCAGCAGCCCGGACAGGGCGAGATACGAGCAGTACTTC. This encodes CASSPDRARYEQYF. The chain uses TRBV5-6 and TRBJ2-7; 8 bases match TRBD1. V shed 4 bases and J 4 bases; nucleotides not matched to a gene: 7. CDR3 length: 14 amino acids. The germline V gene has CDR1 SGHDT and CDR2 YYEEEE.

The chain links TRBV6-5 to TRBJ1-1, with TRBD1 as a possible D gene (5 bases). CDR3 length: 15 residues. Trimming stripped 4 bases from V and 4 bases from J, with 16 bases between. Germline CDR1 reads MNHEY; CDR2 reads SVGAGI. CDR3 DNA sequence: TGTGCCAGCAGTTTTTCCCCTGGGGGGAGCACTGAAGCTTTCTTT. Protein product: CASSFSPGGSTEAFF.

This rearrangement joins TRBV29-1 to TRBJ1-4; D is uncertain. V lost 5 bases to trimming and J lost 8 bases, with 15 bases between them. The germline CDR1 and CDR2 sequences are SQVTM and ANQGSEA. The CDR3 runs 13 residues. In DNA, the CDR3 is TGCAGCGTTATACTCTCCGGTGAAGAAAAACTGTTTTTT. The encoded protein is CSVILSGEEKLFF.

This clone came up a few times. J is TRBJ2-1 and V is TRBV12-3 or TRBV12-4; D could derive from TRBD1 or TRBD2 (5 bases each). CDR3 length equals 12 residues. The V end lost 6 bases, the J end lost 15 bases, and 18 bases lay between the germline ends. CDR3 loop: CASRNSGLPAFF. CDR3 coding DNA: TGTGCCAGCAGAAATTCGGGGCTCCCAGCGTTCTTC.

Here the CDR3 reads CASSRDTSYEQYF. In DNA form, the CDR3 reads TGTGCCAGCAGTCGGGACACCTCCTACGAGCAGTACTTC. V and J are TRBV2 and TRBJ2-7; a weak D match, TRBD1 (6 bases). CDR1 is SNHLY, CDR2 FYNNEI, per germline. The CDR3 totals 13 residues. V was clipped by 5 bases and J by 0 bases, with 8 bases between them.

This clone was observed once. The chain joins TRBV27 to TRBJ2-7; no firm D call. The ends were cut back, 6 bases at V and 2 bases at J, with 11 bases in the middle. The CDR3 consists of 13 residues. CDR1 is MNHEY and CDR2 is SMNVEV in the germline V gene (reference sequence). The CDR3 protein is CASRSDPPYEQYF. DNA for the CDR3: TGTGCCAGCAGGTCTGATCCCCCCTACGAGCAGTACTTC.

This chain connects TRBV4-1 to TRBJ2-7, with D maybe TRBD1 (6 bases). The CDR3 loop spans 14 amino acids. The ends were cut back, 1 base at V and 5 bases at J, with 12 bases in the middle. Germline loops: CDR1 MGHRA, CDR2 YSYEKL. In nucleotides, the CDR3 is TGCGCCAGCAGCCAAGCCGACAGGCGGAACGAGCAGTACTTC. Translating it yields CASSQADRRNEQYF.

The rearrangement joins TRBV20-1 to TRBJ2-2; 9 bases align to TRBD2. The V gene end was trimmed by 3 bases and the J gene end by 6 bases; junction bases not matched to a gene: 14. CDR3 size: 17 residues. The germline gives CDR1 DFQATT, CDR2 SNEGSKA (reference sequence). The CDR3 DNA is TGCAGTGCTAGTGGGGCGATTGGCGGGAGGGCACCCGGGGAGCTGTTTTTT. Translating gives CSASGAIGGRAPGELFF.

This clone has more than one count but fewer than ten. The chain employs TRBV4-2 and TRBJ2-1; TRBD2 aligns across 13 bases. The V gene's germline CDR1 is LGHNA and CDR2 YNFKEQ. The CDR3 contains 17 residues. V lost 0 bases to trimming and J lost 5 bases; unmatched junction nucleotides: 4. The CDR3, as DNA: TGTGCCAGCAGCCAAGAAAGGGGACTAGCGGGAAACAATGAGCAGTTCTTC. Its translation: CASSQERGLAGNNEQFF.

This clone was detected once. V is TRBV5-1 and J is TRBJ2-5, with D uncertain. The CDR3 length is 15 residues. Trimming left V 0 bases short and J 0 bases short, with 9 bases between. Germline V gives CDR1 SGHRS, CDR2 YFSETQ. The CDR3 DNA is TGCGCCAGCAGCTTGGCCTTTGGTCACCAAGAGACCCAGTACTTC. Translating it yields CASSLAFGHQETQYF. Based on the CDR3 plus reference TRBV5-1 and TRBJ2-5, the full variable domain is KAGVTQTPRYLIKTRGQQVTLSCSPISGHRSVSWYQQTPGQGLQFLFEYFSETQRNKGNFPGRFSGRQFSNSRSEMNVSTLELGDSALYLCASSLAFGHQETQYFGPGTRLLVL.

The gene calls are TRBV2 and TRBJ1-2; 8 positions agree with TRBD1. Germline V gives CDR1 SNHLY, CDR2 FYNNEI. The CDR3 has 13 amino acids. V shed 3 bases, J shed 8 bases, and the junction held 5 bases outside the gene matches. The DNA of the CDR3 is TGTGCCAGCAGTGACCGGACAGGGTACGGCTACACCTTC. It translates to CASSDRTGYGYTF.

The rearrangement joins TRBV18 to TRBJ1-2; TRBD1 aligns across 7 bases. Unmatched junction bases numbered 9, after V lost 5 bases and J lost 0 bases. Germline CDR1 reads KGHSH; CDR2 reads LQKENI. The CDR3 is 16 residues long. CDR3 sequence: CASSNKDRPTNYGYTF. CDR3 sequence (DNA): TGTGCCAGCTCAAACAAGGACAGGCCTACTAACTATGGCTACACCTTC.

The genes are TRBV18 and TRBJ1-3, with D possibly being TRBD1 (5 bases). The V gene's germline CDR1 is KGHSH and CDR2 LQKENI. V lost 2 bases and J 0 bases, leaving 14 bases between the germline ends. This CDR3 is 17 amino acids long. CDR3 region: CASSPLPGLDSGNTIYF. Here the CDR3 DNA reads TGTGCCAGCTCACCATTACCGGGACTCGACTCTGGAAACACCATATATTTT.

The chain is built from TRBV5-1 and TRBJ1-1, with D possibly TRBD1 on 6 matching bases. The V gene lost 0 bases and the J gene lost 0 bases, with 18 bases spanning the gap. The CDR3 has 18 residues. Per germline, CDR1 SGHRS and CDR2 YFSETQ. CDR3 sequence (DNA): TGCGCCAGCAGCTTGGAAGTACAGGGTCATCCCATGAACACTGAAGCTTTCTTT. It codes for CASSLEVQGHPMNTEAFF.

V usage is TRBV15 and J usage is TRBJ2-3, with TRBD1 matching over 11 bases. Trimming took 3 bases from V and 3 from J; bases not matched to a gene: 5. The CDR3 sequence is 16 residues long. Germline V CDR1 and CDR2: LNHNV, YYDKDF (reference sequence). CDR3 protein: CATSRADRGLTDTQYF. CDR3 DNA: TGTGCCACCAGCAGGGCGGACAGGGGGCTTACAGATACGCAGTATTTT.

This sequence joins TRBV4-1 and TRBJ2-3; TRBD2 matches 11 bases. The germline gives CDR1 MGHRA, CDR2 YSYEKL. The CDR3 contains 16 residues. The V segment lost 3 bases and the J segment 6 bases; nucleotides outside the gene matches: 8. DNA for the CDR3: TGCGCCAGCAGCCACCCGGGACTAGCGGTAATGGATACGCAGTATTTT. Its translation is CASSHPGLAVMDTQYF.

This clone was found once. The CDR3 coding sequence is TGCGCCAGCAGCCAAGAAGGGGCTAGCGAGTGGTCCGGGGAGCTGTTTTTT. Protein product: CASSQEGASEWSGELFF. The rearrangement joins TRBV4-1 to TRBJ2-2, with D tentatively TRBD2 (6 bases). Per the germline V gene, CDR1 is MGHRA and CDR2 is YSYEKL. This CDR3 has 17 residues. Trimming left V 0 bases short and J 6 bases short, with 17 bases between.

CDR3 coding DNA: TGTGCCAGCAGTTCCTTGGGACAGGTCTTCTCTGGGGCCAACGTCCTGACTTTC. Amino acid sequence: CASSSLGQVFSGANVLTF. The chain combines TRBV27 with TRBJ2-6; TRBD1 aligns across 8 bases. This CDR3 has 18 amino acids. V gave up 4 bases and J gave up 0 bases; unmatched junction bases: 8. Looked up from germline, CDR1 is MNHEY and CDR2 is SMNVEV (reference sequence).

V gene TRBV9 combines with J gene TRBJ1-1; no definite D call. The V gene lost 1 base and the J gene lost 4 bases, with 11 bases spanning the gap. Germline CDR1 is SGDLS and CDR2 is YYNGEE. The CDR3 totals 14 residues. CDR3 amino acids: CASSVKPGTTEAFF. CDR3 in DNA: TGTGCCAGCAGCGTAAAGCCAGGAACCACTGAAGCTTTCTTT.

The chain carries TRBV21-1 and TRBJ2-7; no check of the table's D call, TRBD2, against the DNA was made. TRBV21-1 is flagged as a pseudogene. The CDR3 covers 13 residues. The DNA of the CDR3 is TGTGCCAGCAGCAAAAATGCGGGCTACGAGCAGTACTTC. The encoded protein is CASSKNAGYEQYF.

The sample holds a few counts of this clone. DNA of the CDR3: TGTGCCAGCAGCCTTCGACTAGCGGAGAGCACAGATACGCAGTATTTT. Residues: CASSLRLAESTDTQYF. V and J are TRBV4-2 and TRBJ2-3; the match to TRBD2 covers 9 bases. CDR1 is LGHNA and CDR2 is YNFKEQ in the germline V gene. The CDR3 has 16 amino acids. With 4 bases clipped from V and 0 bases from J, the junction kept 5 bases outside the gene matches.

This clone appeared once. J is TRBJ2-1 and V is TRBV30; 7 positions agree with TRBD2. Trimming took 0 bases from V and 4 from J; bases not matched to a gene: 6. Germline CDR1 reads GTSNPN; CDR2 reads SVGIG (reference sequence). The CDR3 length is 15 residues. The CDR3 DNA reads as TGTGCCTGGAGTGTAAGGCTAGCGGTTTACAATGAGCAGTTCTTC. Residues: CAWSVRLAVYNEQFF. Variable domain in full (rest from reference TRBV30 and TRBJ2-1): SQTIHQWPATLVQPVGSPLSLECTVEGTSNPNLYWYRQAAGRGLQLLFYSVGIGQISSEVPQNLSASRPQDRQFILSSKKLLLSDSGFYLCAWSVRLAVYNEQFFGPGTRLTVL.

The chain joins TRBV15 to TRBJ1-3; possibly TRBD1 for D (5 bases). The CDR3 runs to 13 residues. The germline V gene has CDR1 LNHNV and CDR2 YYDKDF (reference sequence). The V end was cut by 3 bases, the J end by 4 bases, with 7 bases between. CDR3 DNA: TGTGCCACCAGCAGCTGGGACGGAAACACCATATATTTT. Its protein is CATSSWDGNTIYF. The full variable domain, its missing parts supplied by reference TRBV15 and TRBJ1-3, is DAMVIQNPRYQVTQFGKPVTLSCSQTLNHNVMYWYQQKSSQAPKLLFHYYDKDFNNEADTPDNFQSRRPNTSFCFLDIRSPGLGDTAMYLCATSSWDGNTIYFGEGSWLTVV.